The text below deals with one TCR beta chain. What it binds is unknown. Template switching introduced a universal primer site, and the cDNA bore unique molecular identifiers. MiXCR, run by TCRdb on the 5' RACE reads, gives a single entry per CDR3 protein. The sample consists of 1.5 million or so distinct CDR3 sequences, around 33% of them appearing once. The CDR3 runs 11 residues. Germline CDR1 SQVTM, CDR2 ANQGSEA. V was clipped by 5 bases and J by 3 bases, with 7 bases between them. The data were taken from a study of identical twins. Study-wide results and limits: Zero-insertion analyses could be partly confounded by invariant MAIT and iNKT cells.

The material sequenced was cord blood. The sequence was collected from a newborn girl in good health. The chain employs TRBV29-1 and TRBJ1-1, with D unresolved. CDR3 amino acids: CSVKGYTEAFF. CDR3 in DNA: TGCAGCGTTAAGGGTTACACTGAAGCTTTCTTT.